Below, 14 T cell receptor beta chains from the same sample are listed, as sequenced in a study of PD-L1 blockade in urothelial cancer. Indicated time point: pretreatment peripheral blood. Repertoires were generated with immunoSEQ multiplex PCR, while TCRdb's copy carries only in-frame clones and drops some. The sample shows tens of thousands of clones, around 90% of them seen only once. The sequenced sample was PBMCs, obtained around atezolizumab (anti-PD-L1) treatment. All receptors derive from a man aged 55 to 69 with urothelial cancer.

The chain employs TRBV11-3 and TRBJ2-7, with TRBD1 identical over 8 bases. Germline CDR1 reads SGHNT; CDR2 reads YENEEA. V trimming: 1 base; J trimming: 5 bases; junction bases outside the gene matches: 7. This CDR3 comprises 15 residues. CDR3 in DNA: TGTGCCAGCAGCTTAGGAAGGACAGGGTTCGACGAGCAGTACTTC. Translating gives CASSLGRTGFDEQYF.

The genes are TRBV5-6 and TRBJ1-6; 11 bases are shared with TRBD1. The V segment lost 2 bases and the J segment 9 bases; nucleotides outside the gene matches: 7. The CDR3 consists of 16 residues. Germline V gene lookup returns CDR1 SGHDT and CDR2 YYEEEE. CDR3 nucleotides: TGTGCCAGCAGCTTACCAGGACAGGGGGCAGTTTCACCCCTCCACTTT. It yields the protein CASSLPGQGAVSPLHF.

This sequence joins TRBV2 and TRBJ2-7; 7 positions match TRBD1. The germline V gene has CDR1 SNHLY and CDR2 FYNNEI. CDR3 size: 15 residues. Trimming took 6 bases from V and 7 from J; bases not matched to a gene: 15. CDR3 loop: CASSDGTDAPREQYF. In nucleotides, the CDR3 is TGTGCCAGCAGCGACGGGACAGATGCCCCTCGGGAGCAGTACTTC.

With regard to this clone: One junction end disagrees with the germline gene, perhaps due to a read error. The V and J genes are TRBV5-4 and TRBJ2-7, with a possible D match to TRBD1 (5 bases). CDR3 size: 13 residues. Germline V gene sequence: CDR1 SGHNT, CDR2 YYREEE (reference sequence). CDR3 sequence reads: CASSKGFSYEQYF. Written as DNA, the CDR3 is TGCGCCAGCAGCAAGGGGTTTTCCTACGAGCAGTACTTC.

The rearrangement uses TRBV14 and TRBJ1-1, with TRBD1 as a possible D gene (6 bases). V was clipped by 1 base and J by 5 bases, with 17 bases between them. CDR1 is SGHDN, CDR2 FVKESK, per germline. The CDR3 totals 16 residues. CDR3 loop: CASSQGPTGSWTEAFF. CDR3 in DNA: TGTGCCAGCAGCCAAGGACCTACAGGGAGTTGGACTGAAGCTTTCTTT.

Note on this clone: The junction does not match germline at one end; this may be a read error. The V gene is TRBV7-2, the J gene TRBJ2-1; D not certain. CDR1 SGHTA and CDR2 FQGNSA come from the germline V gene. This CDR3 is built from 11 residues. This CDR3 reads CASSSFNEQFF. DNA of the CDR3: TGTGCCAGCAGCTCCTTCAATGAGCAGTTCTTC. The variable domain in full, completed from reference TRBV7-2 and TRBJ2-1, reads GAGVSQSPSNKVTEKGKDVELRCDPISGHTALYWYRQSLGQGLEFLIYFQGNSAPDKSGLPSDRFSAERTGGSVSTLTIQRTQQEDSAVYLCASSSFNEQFFGPGTRLTVL.

As DNA, the CDR3 is TGTGCCAGTAGTATGGATCCGGGACAGCCCTTAACCTCCACAGATACGCAGTATTTT. Protein product: CASSMDPGQPLTSTDTQYF. The J gene is TRBJ2-3, the V gene TRBV19, with 7 positions matching TRBD1. From germline, CDR1 is LNHDA and CDR2 SQIVND (reference sequence). V lost 3 bases, J lost 2 bases, and 17 bases stayed unmatched. There are 19 residues in the CDR3. Variable domain in full (rest from reference TRBV19 and TRBJ2-3): DGGITQSPKYLFRKEGQNVTLSCEQNLNHDAMYWYRQDPGQGLRLIYYSQIVNDFQKGDIAEGYSVSREKKESFPLTVTSAQKNPTAFYLCASSMDPGQPLTSTDTQYFGPGTRLTVL.

CDR3 residues: CASGWNTEAFF. CDR3 in DNA: TGTGCCTCAGGATGGAACACTGAAGCTTTCTTT. The V gene is TRBV30, the J gene TRBJ1-1; D uncertain. V lost 7 bases and J 1 base, leaving 7 bases between the germline ends. This CDR3 is built from 11 residues. Looked up from germline, CDR1 is GTSNPN and CDR2 is SVGIG (reference sequence).

V is TRBV7-2 and J is TRBJ2-1; tentatively, D is TRBD2 (6 bases). V dropped 5 bases and J dropped 6 bases, with 8 bases sitting between them. The CDR3 has 12 residues. The germline V gene has CDR1 SGHTA and CDR2 FQGNSA. The CDR3 region is CASSAAGNEQFF. CDR3 coding DNA: TGTGCCAGCAGCGCAGCGGGCAATGAGCAGTTCTTC.

This clone was seen only once. The chain combines TRBV6-6 with TRBJ1-2, with D possibly being TRBD1 (6 bases). The V gene's germline CDR1 is MNHNY and CDR2 SVGAGI (reference sequence). Trimming removed 5 bases at V and 2 bases at J, with 9 bases between. The CDR3 has 13 residues. The DNA of the CDR3 is TGTGCCAGCAGTCCCGGACAGAACTATGGCTACACCTTC. Translated: CASSPGQNYGYTF.

This chain joins TRBV28 and TRBJ2-1, with TRBD2 matching 9 bases. Trimming cost V 2 bases and J 12 bases; bases outside gene matches: 5. This CDR3 spans 13 amino acids. Germline lookup yields CDR1 MDHEN and CDR2 SYDVKM. Here the CDR3 DNA reads TGTGCCAGCAGTTTACGGCGGGAGGGGCGGCAGTTCTTC. Amino acids: CASSLRREGRQFF. Complete variable domain (other parts from reference TRBV28 and TRBJ2-1): DVKVTQSSRYLVKRTGEKVFLECVQDMDHENMFWYRQDPGLGLRLIYFSYDVKMKEKGDIPEGYSVSREKKERFSLILESASTNQTSMYLCASSLRREGRQFFGPGTRLTVL.

J is TRBJ1-2 and V is TRBV5-4; D possibly corresponds to TRBD1 (6 bases). The germline gives CDR1 SGHNT, CDR2 YYREEE (reference sequence). Trimming left V 4 bases short and J 2 bases short, with 15 bases between. The CDR3 has 15 residues. CDR3 sequence reads: CASSPGTSSNYGYTF. CDR3 coding DNA: TGTGCCAGCAGCCCAGGGACATCTTCGAACTATGGCTACACCTTC. Using reference TRBV5-4 and TRBJ1-2 for the parts outside the CDR3, the full variable domain is ETGVTQSPTHLIKTRGQQVTLRCSSQSGHNTVSWYQQALGQGPQFIFQYYREEENGRGNFPPRFSGLQFPNYSSELNVNALELDDSALYLCASSPGTSSNYGYTFGSGTRLTVV.

About this clone itself: Other DNA sequences from this sample encode an identical CDR3 as well. J is TRBJ2-1 and V is TRBV5-1, with no clear D. Trimming removed 2 bases at V and 0 bases at J, with 9 bases between. The germline V gene encodes CDR1 SGHRS and CDR2 YFSETQ. The CDR3 runs to 15 residues. CDR3 coding DNA: TGCGCCAGCAGCTTTACCGAGAGCTCCTACAATGAGCAGTTCTTC. Protein product: CASSFTESSYNEQFF.

In this sample, this clone turned up a few times. The gene calls are TRBV7-2 and TRBJ1-5, with a weak D call TRBD1 (5 bases). Deletions cut 3 bases from V and 3 bases from J, with 12 bases between. Germline loops: CDR1 SGHTA, CDR2 FQGNSA. This CDR3 comprises 15 residues. CDR3 loop: CASSFAGLNNQPQHF. The CDR3, as DNA: TGTGCCAGCAGCTTTGCAGGGCTGAACAATCAGCCCCAGCATTTT.